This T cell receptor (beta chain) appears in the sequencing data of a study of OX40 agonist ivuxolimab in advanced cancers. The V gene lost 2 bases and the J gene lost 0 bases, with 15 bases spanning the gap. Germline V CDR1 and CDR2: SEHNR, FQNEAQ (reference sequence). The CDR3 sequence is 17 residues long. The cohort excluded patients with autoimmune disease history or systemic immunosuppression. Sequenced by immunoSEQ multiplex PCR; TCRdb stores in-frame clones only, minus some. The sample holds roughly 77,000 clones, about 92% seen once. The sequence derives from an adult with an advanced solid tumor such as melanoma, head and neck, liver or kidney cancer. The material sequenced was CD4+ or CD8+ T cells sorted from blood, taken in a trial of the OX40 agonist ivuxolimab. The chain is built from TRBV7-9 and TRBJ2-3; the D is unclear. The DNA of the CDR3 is TGTGCCAGCAGCTTAAGTAGCCTCAGGTTTAGCACAGATACGCAGTATTTT. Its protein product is CASSLSSLRFSTDTQYF.